This TCR beta chain stems from a study of shared clonotypes between healthy human individuals. Study summary: Donor ages ranged 18 to 49 years: a couple of women, a few men.

Libraries were prepared by immunoSEQ multiplex PCR; TCRdb keeps only in-frame clonotypes and omits some of them. In the table there are over a million clones, about 84% of which are singletons. The sequence derives from a man between 18 and 35 years old in good health. Some clones in this sample may be carry-over from other donors' samples. The sample consisted of memory CD4+ T cells from PBMCs. Subset meaning: CD45RA-negative fraction.

The CDR3 protein is CASSWEMTGDYEQYF. In DNA, the CDR3 is TGTGCCAGCAGCTGGGAAATGACAGGGGACTACGAGCAGTACTTC. The gene calls are TRBV11-2 and TRBJ2-7, with 8 bases fitting TRBD1. The CDR3 is 15 amino acids. J lost 3 bases, V lost 4 bases, and 8 bases had no gene match. Germline V CDR1 and CDR2: SGHAT, FQNNGV. The variable domain in full, with the rest retrieved from reference TRBV11-2 and TRBJ2-7, is EAGVAQSPRYKIIEKRQSVAFWCNPISGHATLYWYQQILGQGPKLLIQFQNNGVVDDSQLPKDRFSAERLKGVDSTLKIQPAKLEDSAVYLCASSWEMTGDYEQYFGPGTRLTVT.